The clone carrying this TCR beta chain appeared a single time. Its antigen is not known. Germline V gene data show CDR1 as MGHRA and CDR2 as YSYEKL. The CDR3 is 16 amino acids. V was clipped by 4 bases and J by 4 bases; unmatched bases: 8. Method: immunoSEQ multiplex PCR; TCRdb's copy keeps in-frame clones and lacks some. The data show 70,000 to 80,000 clones, with about nine tenths seen just once and roughly 1.3% held by the top ten. This sample is part of a study of graft-versus-host responses after intestinal transplantation. Study-level results: Graft-donor T cell macrochimerism in patients accompanied high graft-versus-host to host-versus-graft clonal ratios in allografts. GvH clones were found in recipient marrow; some appeared first in ileum or blood.

The origin of this receptor is a human donor who received an intestinal transplant. The sample in question was unstimulated CD8+ T cells sorted from spleen or lymph node cells, obtained before intestinal transplant. The chain employs TRBV4-1 and TRBJ2-3; TRBD2 matches at 10 bases. The CDR3: CASSPQGAGGADTQYF. The DNA for the CDR3 is TGCGCCAGCAGCCCTCAGGGAGCGGGGGGGGCAGATACGCAGTATTTT.